Reported below is one T cell receptor (beta chain). Its antigen is not identified. Germline trimming cut 7 bases from V and 5 bases from J; bases unmatched to any gene: 6. This CDR3 comprises 13 residues. The source of the sample is a study of T cell responses to AZD1222 COVID-19 vaccine. General study points: A rise in Spike-specific TCR breadth and depth followed two AZD1222 doses. Sampling that yielded the repertoires occurred only after the peak T cell response. Clonal diversity was possibly underestimated, and white British individuals and females predominated among donors.

Repertoires were generated with immunoSEQ multiplex PCR, while TCRdb's copy carries only in-frame clones and drops some. Among about 150,000 clones listed, around nine tenths were seen once. Specimen: peripheral blood, collected on day 0 of AZD1222 vaccination. V and J are TRBV12-3 or TRBV12-4 and TRBJ1-1; TRBD1 matches 8 bases. The source of this sequence is an adult in good health. The CDR3 nucleotides read TGTGCCAGCACCCGACAGGGGTGGACTGAAGCTTTCTTT. Amino acid sequence: CASTRQGWTEAFF.